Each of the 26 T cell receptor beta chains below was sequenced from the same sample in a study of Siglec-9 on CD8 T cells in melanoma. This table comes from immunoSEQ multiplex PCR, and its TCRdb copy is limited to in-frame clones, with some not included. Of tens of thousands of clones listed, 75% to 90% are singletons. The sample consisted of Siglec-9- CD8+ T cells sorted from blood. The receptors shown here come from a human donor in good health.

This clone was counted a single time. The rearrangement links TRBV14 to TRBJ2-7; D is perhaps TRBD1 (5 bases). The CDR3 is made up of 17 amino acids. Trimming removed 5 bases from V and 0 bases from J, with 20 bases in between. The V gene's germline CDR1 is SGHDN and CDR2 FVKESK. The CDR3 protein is CASSGVATAINSYEQYF. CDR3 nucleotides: TGTGCCAGCAGCGGTGTTGCGACAGCTATAAACTCCTACGAGCAGTACTTC.

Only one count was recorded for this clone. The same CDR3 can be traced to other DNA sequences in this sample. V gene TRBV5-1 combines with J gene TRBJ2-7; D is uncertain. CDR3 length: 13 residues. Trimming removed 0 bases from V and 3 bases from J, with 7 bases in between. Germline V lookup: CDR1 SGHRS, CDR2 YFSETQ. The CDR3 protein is CASSLASDYEQYF. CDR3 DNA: TGCGCCAGCAGCTTGGCCAGTGACTACGAGCAGTACTTC.

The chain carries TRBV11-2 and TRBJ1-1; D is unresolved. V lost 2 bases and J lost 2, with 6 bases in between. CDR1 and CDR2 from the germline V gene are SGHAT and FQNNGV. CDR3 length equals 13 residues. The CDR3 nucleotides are TGTGCCAGCAGCTTACTGCTAAACACTGAAGCTTTCTTT. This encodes CASSLLLNTEAFF.

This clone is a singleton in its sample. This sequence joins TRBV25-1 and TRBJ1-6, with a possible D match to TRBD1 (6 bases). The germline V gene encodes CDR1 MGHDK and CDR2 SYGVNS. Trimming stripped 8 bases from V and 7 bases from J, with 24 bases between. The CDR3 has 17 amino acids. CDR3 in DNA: TGTGCCAGCCGGGGCGGGGGGGCCATAGCAAAGAATTCACCCCTCCACTTT. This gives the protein CASRGGGAIAKNSPLHF.

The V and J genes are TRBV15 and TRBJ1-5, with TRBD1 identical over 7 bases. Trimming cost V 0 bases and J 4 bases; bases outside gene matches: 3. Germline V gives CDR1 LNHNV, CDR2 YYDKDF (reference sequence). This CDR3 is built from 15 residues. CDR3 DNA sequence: TGTGCCACCAGCAGAGACAGGGGGGAAAATCAGCCCCAGCATTTT. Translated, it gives CATSRDRGENQPQHF.

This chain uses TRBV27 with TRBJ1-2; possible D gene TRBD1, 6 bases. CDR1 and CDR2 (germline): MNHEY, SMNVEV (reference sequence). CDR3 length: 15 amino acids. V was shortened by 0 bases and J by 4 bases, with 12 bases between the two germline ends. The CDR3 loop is CASSLSSRGVYGYTF. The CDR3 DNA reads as TGTGCCAGCAGTTTATCGTCAAGGGGGGTCTATGGCTACACCTTC.

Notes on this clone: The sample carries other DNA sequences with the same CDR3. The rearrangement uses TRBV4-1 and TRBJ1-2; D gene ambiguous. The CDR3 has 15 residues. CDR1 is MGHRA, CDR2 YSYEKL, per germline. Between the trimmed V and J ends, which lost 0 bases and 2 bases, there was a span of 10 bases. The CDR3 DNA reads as TGCGCCAGCAGCCAAGATGTAGAGGGCAACTATGGCTACACCTTC. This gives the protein CASSQDVEGNYGYTF.

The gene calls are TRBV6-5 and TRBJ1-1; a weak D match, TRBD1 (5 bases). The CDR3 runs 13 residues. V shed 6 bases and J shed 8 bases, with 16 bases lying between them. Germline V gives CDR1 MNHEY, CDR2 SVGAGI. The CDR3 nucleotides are TGTGCCAGCAGCCCCGGACGGGGCTTAGAAGCTTTCTTT. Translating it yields CASSPGRGLEAFF.

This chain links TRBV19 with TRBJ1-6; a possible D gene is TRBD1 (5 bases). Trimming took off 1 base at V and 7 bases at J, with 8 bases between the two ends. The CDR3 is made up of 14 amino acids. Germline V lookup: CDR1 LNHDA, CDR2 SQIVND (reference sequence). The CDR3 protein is CASSIGGGNSPLHF. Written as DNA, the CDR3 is TGTGCCAGTAGTATAGGGGGCGGAAATTCACCCCTCCACTTT.

CDR3 loop: CASSRRRGRGYTF. The CDR3 nucleotides are TGTGCCAGCAGCCGGAGGAGGGGCCGAGGCTACACCTTC. The genes are TRBV11-1 and TRBJ1-2, with D possibly matching TRBD1 (5 bases). Between the trimmed V and J ends, which lost 5 bases and 8 bases, there was a span of 15 bases. The V gene's germline CDR1 is SGHAT and CDR2 FQDESV (reference sequence). CDR3 length: 13 amino acids.

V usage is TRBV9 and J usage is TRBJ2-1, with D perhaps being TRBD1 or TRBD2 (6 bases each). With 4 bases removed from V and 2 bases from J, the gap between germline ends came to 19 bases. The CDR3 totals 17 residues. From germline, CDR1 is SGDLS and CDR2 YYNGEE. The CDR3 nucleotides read TGTGCCAGCAGCCCGGAGGGGGACGGGGGAGCCTACAATGAGCAGTTCTTC. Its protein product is CASSPEGDGGAYNEQFF.

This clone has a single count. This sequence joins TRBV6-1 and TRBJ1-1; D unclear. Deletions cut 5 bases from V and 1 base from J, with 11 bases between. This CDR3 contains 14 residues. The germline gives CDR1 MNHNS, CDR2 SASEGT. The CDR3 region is CASSLRFSNTEAFF. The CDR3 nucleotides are TGTGCCAGCAGTCTAAGATTCTCGAACACTGAAGCTTTCTTT.

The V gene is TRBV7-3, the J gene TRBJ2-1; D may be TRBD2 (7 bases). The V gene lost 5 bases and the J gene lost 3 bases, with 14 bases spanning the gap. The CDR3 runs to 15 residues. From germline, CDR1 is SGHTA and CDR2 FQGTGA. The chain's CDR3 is CASSPLGGDYNEQFF. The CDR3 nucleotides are TGTGCCAGCAGCCCGCTAGGGGGGGACTACAATGAGCAGTTCTTC.

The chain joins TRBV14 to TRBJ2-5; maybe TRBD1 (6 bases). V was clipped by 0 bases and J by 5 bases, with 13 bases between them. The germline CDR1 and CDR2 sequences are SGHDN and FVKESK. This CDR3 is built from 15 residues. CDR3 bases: TGTGCCAGCAGCCAAGATTGGTCAGGGGTCGAGACCCAGTACTTC. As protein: CASSQDWSGVETQYF.

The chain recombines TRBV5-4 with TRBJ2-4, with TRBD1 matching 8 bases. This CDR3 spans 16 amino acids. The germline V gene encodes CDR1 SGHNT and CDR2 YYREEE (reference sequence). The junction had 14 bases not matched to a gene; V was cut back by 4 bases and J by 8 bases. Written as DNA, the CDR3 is TGTGCCAGCAGCCAGACCCTCAGGGGGCTGGGGGACATTCAGTACTTC. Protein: CASSQTLRGLGDIQYF. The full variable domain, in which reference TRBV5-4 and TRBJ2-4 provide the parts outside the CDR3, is ETGVTQSPTHLIKTRGQQVTLRCSSQSGHNTVSWYQQALGQGPQFIFQYYREEENGRGNFPPRFSGLQFPNYSSELNVNALELDDSALYLCASSQTLRGLGDIQYFGAGTRLSVL.

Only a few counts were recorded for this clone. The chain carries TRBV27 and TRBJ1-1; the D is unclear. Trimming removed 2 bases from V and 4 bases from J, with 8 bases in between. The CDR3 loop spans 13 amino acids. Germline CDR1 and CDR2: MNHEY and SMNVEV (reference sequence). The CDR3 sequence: CASSLVPTTEAFF. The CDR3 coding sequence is TGTGCCAGCAGTTTAGTTCCAACCACTGAAGCTTTCTTT.

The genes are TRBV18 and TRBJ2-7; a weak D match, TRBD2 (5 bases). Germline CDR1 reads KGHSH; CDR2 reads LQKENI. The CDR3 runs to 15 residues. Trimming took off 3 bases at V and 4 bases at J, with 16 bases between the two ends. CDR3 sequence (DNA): TGTGCCAGCTCACCGGGTACCCCTAGCAGTTACGAGCAGTACGTC. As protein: CASSPGTPSSYEQYV.

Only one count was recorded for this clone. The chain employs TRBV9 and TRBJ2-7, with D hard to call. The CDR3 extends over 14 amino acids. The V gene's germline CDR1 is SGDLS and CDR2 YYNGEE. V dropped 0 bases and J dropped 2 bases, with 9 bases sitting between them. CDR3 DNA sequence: TGTGCCAGCAGCGTAGAGGGCTATACCTACGAGCAGTACTTC. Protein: CASSVEGYTYEQYF.

CDR3 sequence reads: CASSSGLKTGPSYEQYF. CDR3 bases: TGTGCCAGCAGCTCTGGTTTAAAAACAGGTCCCTCCTACGAGCAGTACTTC. This sequence joins TRBV7-9 and TRBJ2-7; the D gene is possibly TRBD1 (5 bases). V was trimmed by 4 bases and J by 0 bases, leaving 19 bases between them. The CDR3 contains 17 residues. Germline V gives CDR1 SEHNR, CDR2 FQNEAQ (reference sequence).

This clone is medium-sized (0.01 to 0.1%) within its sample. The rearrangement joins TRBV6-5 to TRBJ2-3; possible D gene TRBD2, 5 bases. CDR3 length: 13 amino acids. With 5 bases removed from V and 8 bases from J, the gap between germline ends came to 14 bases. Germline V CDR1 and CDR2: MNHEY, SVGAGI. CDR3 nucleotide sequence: TGTGCCAGCAGTAGCGGATCAAGGGTTACGCAGTATTTT. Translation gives CASSSGSRVTQYF.

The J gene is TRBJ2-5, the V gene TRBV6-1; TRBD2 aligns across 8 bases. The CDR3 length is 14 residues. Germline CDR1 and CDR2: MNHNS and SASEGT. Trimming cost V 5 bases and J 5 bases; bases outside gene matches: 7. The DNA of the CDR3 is TGTGCCAGCAGTTCCGAGAGACTAGCGGAGACCCAGTACTTC. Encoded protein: CASSSERLAETQYF.

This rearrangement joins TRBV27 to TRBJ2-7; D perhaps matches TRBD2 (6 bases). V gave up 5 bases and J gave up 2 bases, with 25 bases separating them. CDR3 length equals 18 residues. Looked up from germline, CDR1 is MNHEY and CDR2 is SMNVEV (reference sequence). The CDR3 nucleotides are TGTGCCAGCAGTAAAGCGAGGGGACTCACCCCAAATGCCTACGAGCAGTACGTC. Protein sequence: CASSKARGLTPNAYEQYV.

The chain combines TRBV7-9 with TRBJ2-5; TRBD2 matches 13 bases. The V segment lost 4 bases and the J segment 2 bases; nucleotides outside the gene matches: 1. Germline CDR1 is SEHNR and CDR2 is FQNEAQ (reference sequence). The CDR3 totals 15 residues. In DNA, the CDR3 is TGTGCCAGCAGCTCACTAGCGGGGGGGCAAGAGACCCAGTACTTC. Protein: CASSSLAGGQETQYF.

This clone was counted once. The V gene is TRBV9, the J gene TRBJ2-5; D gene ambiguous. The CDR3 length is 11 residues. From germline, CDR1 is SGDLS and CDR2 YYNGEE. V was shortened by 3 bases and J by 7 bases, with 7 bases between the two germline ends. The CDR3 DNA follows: TGTGCCAGCAGCGGCTCGGGGACCCAGTACTTC. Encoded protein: CASSGSGTQYF.

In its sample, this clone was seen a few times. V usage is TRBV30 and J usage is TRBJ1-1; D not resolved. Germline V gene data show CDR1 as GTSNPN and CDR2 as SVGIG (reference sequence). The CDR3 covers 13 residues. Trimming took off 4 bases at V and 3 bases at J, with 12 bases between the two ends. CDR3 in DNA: TGTGCCTGGACACCGGGATTGCACACTGAAGCTTTCTTT. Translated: CAWTPGLHTEAFF.

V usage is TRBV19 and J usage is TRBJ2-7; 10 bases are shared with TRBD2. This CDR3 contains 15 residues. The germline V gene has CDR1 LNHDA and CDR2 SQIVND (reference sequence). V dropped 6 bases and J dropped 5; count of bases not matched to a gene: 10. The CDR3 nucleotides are TGTGCCAGTAGCATGGGGCTAGCGGGAGTGAACGAGCAGTACGTC. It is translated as CASSMGLAGVNEQYV.